This is a list of T cell receptor beta chains from one sample in a study of control samples from healthy donors and cancer patients. Some clones are missing from TCRdb's copy, which holds only in-frame ones; the method was immunoSEQ multiplex PCR. The sample has about 130,000 clones, roughly 92% seen once; the top ten hold less than 0.65%. Specimen: PBMCs. The receptors shown here come from an elderly man with head and neck cancer. Each CDR3 is given with its conserved first and last residue. A D gene is named only where the DNA matches it firmly. Clone size is not always given. Where it is, it says once, few, many or a class for expanded clones.

cdr3_nt: TGCGCCAGCAGCTTGGCTCAGACGAACACTGAAGCTTTCTTT
cdr3_aa: CASSLAQTNTEAFF
j_call: TRBJ1-1
d_call: .
v_call: TRBV5-1
clone_size: few
cdr3_length: 14

cdr3_nt: TGTGCCAGCAGCTTACCGGGACAGGGTTCGTCTGGCTACACCTTC
cdr3_aa: CASSLPGQGSSGYTF
j_call: TRBJ1-2
d_call: TRBD1
v_call: TRBV9
clone_size: .
cdr3_length: 15

cdr3_nt: TGCGCCAGCAGCTGGGGGCCGGGGGGCAATGAGCAGTTCTTC
cdr3_aa: CASSWGPGGNEQFF
j_call: TRBJ2-1
d_call: .
v_call: TRBV5-1
clone_size: once
cdr3_length: 14

cdr3_nt: TGTGCCAGCAGCCCCCGACTAGCGCCGTCCCGGGGGGGTGAGCAGTTCTTC
cdr3_aa: CASSPRLAPSRGGEQFF
j_call: TRBJ2-1
d_call: TRBD2
v_call: TRBV9
clone_size: .
cdr3_length: 17

cdr3_nt: TGTGCCAGCAGCGCCAGGATTAGCACAGATACGCAGTATTTT
cdr3_aa: CASSARISTDTQYF
j_call: TRBJ2-3
d_call: .
v_call: TRBV9
clone_size: .
cdr3_length: 14

cdr3_nt: TGTGCCAGCAGCACCTTACTAGCGACCCCAATCAGGTCCTACGAGCAGTACTTC
cdr3_aa: CASSTLLATPIRSYEQYF
j_call: TRBJ2-7
d_call: TRBD2
v_call: TRBV7-9
clone_size: .
cdr3_length: 18

cdr3_nt: TGTGCCAGCTTGGGAGGGCGCCCCTACGAGCAGTACTTC
cdr3_aa: CASLGGRPYEQYF
j_call: TRBJ2-7
d_call: TRBD2
v_call: TRBV27
clone_size: few
cdr3_length: 13

cdr3_nt: TGTGCCAGCAGCCCCGCGGGAAGGGAAAACACCATATATTTT
cdr3_aa: CASSPAGRENTIYF
j_call: TRBJ1-3
d_call: .
v_call: TRBV5-6
clone_size: .
cdr3_length: 14

cdr3_nt: TGCGCCAGCAGCTTCAGTCGAGCGATAGGCACAGATACGCAGTATTTT
cdr3_aa: CASSFSRAIGTDTQYF
j_call: TRBJ2-3
d_call: .
v_call: TRBV5-1
clone_size: .
cdr3_length: 16

cdr3_nt: TGTGCCAGTAGAAGGTATAGCAATCAGCCCCAGCATTTT
cdr3_aa: CASRRYSNQPQHF
j_call: TRBJ1-5
d_call: .
v_call: TRBV19
clone_size: .
cdr3_length: 13

cdr3_nt: TGCAGCGTTGAAGATACGGGAGGTTCCCCCGGGGAGCTGTTTTTT
cdr3_aa: CSVEDTGGSPGELFF
j_call: TRBJ2-2
d_call: TRBD2
v_call: TRBV29-1
clone_size: .
cdr3_length: 15

cdr3_nt: TGTGCCAGCAGCTTCCCCAAAGCCCCCTCTGGAAACACCATATATTTT
cdr3_aa: CASSFPKAPSGNTIYF
j_call: TRBJ1-3
d_call: .
v_call: TRBV7-6
clone_size: .
cdr3_length: 16

cdr3_nt: TGTGCCAGCAGCAGGGCGGATAATTCACCCCTCCACTTT
cdr3_aa: CASSRADNSPLHF
j_call: TRBJ1-6
d_call: .
v_call: TRBV3-1/TRBV3-2
clone_size: .
cdr3_length: 13

cdr3_nt: TGTGCCAGCATGGCGCCGGGGGGCTATTCGAACACCGGGGAGCTGTTTTTT
cdr3_aa: CASMAPGGYSNTGELFF
j_call: TRBJ2-2
d_call: .
v_call: TRBV2
clone_size: .
cdr3_length: 17

cdr3_nt: TGTGCCAGCTCTCGCGTGGGGCGAACATACAATGAGCAGTTCTTC
cdr3_aa: CASSRVGRTYNEQFF
j_call: TRBJ2-1
d_call: .
v_call: TRBV7-2
clone_size: .
cdr3_length: 15

cdr3_nt: TGTGCCAGCAGCTTCTCGCAGGGAGTCACAGATACGCAGTATTTT
cdr3_aa: CASSFSQGVTDTQYF
j_call: TRBJ2-3
d_call: .
v_call: TRBV7-2
clone_size: .
cdr3_length: 15

cdr3_nt: TGTGCCAGCAGACTCGGGACTGTGGAGACCCAGTACTTC
cdr3_aa: CASRLGTVETQYF
j_call: TRBJ2-5
d_call: .
v_call: TRBV6-6
clone_size: once
cdr3_length: 13

cdr3_nt: TGTGCCAGCAGCCAAGATCGATTAGTTGTGGGAAGCAAAAACATTCAGTACTTC
cdr3_aa: CASSQDRLVVGSKNIQYF
j_call: TRBJ2-4
d_call: .
v_call: TRBV3-1/TRBV3-2
clone_size: .
cdr3_length: 18

cdr3_nt: TGTGCCAGCAGCCCCTCTGGAGCAGCGCTCTACGAGCAGTACTTC
cdr3_aa: CASSPSGAALYEQYF
j_call: TRBJ2-7
d_call: .
v_call: TRBV7-2
clone_size: .
cdr3_length: 15

cdr3_nt: TGTGCCAGCAGAAGAGTGCGGGGGAGCAATCAGCCCCAGCATTTT
cdr3_aa: CASRRVRGSNQPQHF
j_call: TRBJ1-5
d_call: .
v_call: TRBV6-6
clone_size: .
cdr3_length: 15

cdr3_nt: TGTGCCAGCATGTCGGCCTCTGGGGCCAACGTCCTGACTTTC
cdr3_aa: CASMSASGANVLTF
j_call: TRBJ2-6
d_call: .
v_call: TRBV2
clone_size: .
cdr3_length: 14

cdr3_nt: TGCGCCAGCAGCCAAGAAACAAAACCCGGGACAGGTTCGGATACGCAGTATTTT
cdr3_aa: CASSQETKPGTGSDTQYF
j_call: TRBJ2-3
d_call: TRBD1
v_call: TRBV4-3
clone_size: .
cdr3_length: 18

cdr3_nt: TGTGCCAGCAGTTCGGCCGACGGTAGCAATCAGCCCCAGCATTTT
cdr3_aa: CASSSADGSNQPQHF
j_call: TRBJ1-5
d_call: .
v_call: TRBV2
clone_size: once
cdr3_length: 15

cdr3_nt: TGTGCCAGCAGCCCCCGAGGGAGCGTAATAATCTACACCTTC
cdr3_aa: CASSPRGSVIIYTF
j_call: TRBJ1-2
d_call: .
v_call: TRBV3-1/TRBV3-2
clone_size: once
cdr3_length: 14

cdr3_nt: TGTGCCAGCTCACCAATAGGGGGTACTGGAAACACCATATATTTT
cdr3_aa: CASSPIGGTGNTIYF
j_call: TRBJ1-3
d_call: .
v_call: TRBV18
clone_size: .
cdr3_length: 15

cdr3_nt: TGTGCCAGCTCATGGGACAGCAATTCACCCCTCCACTTT
cdr3_aa: CASSWDSNSPLHF
j_call: TRBJ1-6
d_call: TRBD1
v_call: TRBV18
clone_size: .
cdr3_length: 13

cdr3_nt: TGTGCCAGCAGCTTATCTAACAGGGTGGATGAAAAACTGTTTTTT
cdr3_aa: CASSLSNRVDEKLFF
j_call: TRBJ1-4
d_call: .
v_call: TRBV7-9
clone_size: .
cdr3_length: 15

cdr3_nt: TGCGCCAGCAGCCAAAGTTTCGGAACTGAAGCTTTCTTT
cdr3_aa: CASSQSFGTEAFF
j_call: TRBJ1-1
d_call: .
v_call: TRBV4-3
clone_size: .
cdr3_length: 13

cdr3_nt: TGTGCCAGTAGTATCTCAGGGGTTTGGGAAAAACTGTTTTTT
cdr3_aa: CASSISGVWEKLFF
j_call: TRBJ1-4
d_call: .
v_call: TRBV19
clone_size: .
cdr3_length: 14

cdr3_nt: TGTGCCATCAGTGAGTCGGTAAGCGGGGGAACCTACAATGAGCAGTTCTTC
cdr3_aa: CAISESVSGGTYNEQFF
j_call: TRBJ2-1
d_call: TRBD2
v_call: TRBV10-3
clone_size: .
cdr3_length: 17

cdr3_nt: TGTGCCAGCAGCACGGGACTAGCGGGGCAAGAGACCCAGTACTTC
cdr3_aa: CASSTGLAGQETQYF
j_call: TRBJ2-5
d_call: TRBD2
v_call: TRBV7-9
clone_size: .
cdr3_length: 15

cdr3_nt: TGTGCCAGCAAAGCGGGAGTATCCAATCCCGGGGAGCTGTTTTTT
cdr3_aa: CASKAGVSNPGELFF
j_call: TRBJ2-2
d_call: TRBD2
v_call: TRBV27
clone_size: .
cdr3_length: 15

cdr3_nt: TGTGCCAGCAGGAAGACAGGGGGAACAGATACGCAGTATTTT
cdr3_aa: CASRKTGGTDTQYF
j_call: TRBJ2-3
d_call: TRBD1
v_call: TRBV6-5
clone_size: .
cdr3_length: 14

cdr3_nt: TGTGCCAGCAGTTACGGGCGGGGTATAGCCTACGAGCAGTACTTC
cdr3_aa: CASSYGRGIAYEQYF
j_call: TRBJ2-7
d_call: .
v_call: TRBV6-2/TRBV6-3
clone_size: .
cdr3_length: 15

cdr3_nt: TGTGCCAGCTCACCAATGTCGGGAGGGGAGACCCAGTACTTC
cdr3_aa: CASSPMSGGETQYF
j_call: TRBJ2-5
d_call: TRBD2
v_call: TRBV18
clone_size: once
cdr3_length: 14

cdr3_nt: TGTGCCAGTAGTATGGGACTAGCGGCCAATGAGCAGTTCTTC
cdr3_aa: CASSMGLAANEQFF
j_call: TRBJ2-1
d_call: TRBD2
v_call: TRBV19
clone_size: .
cdr3_length: 14

cdr3_nt: TGTGCCAGCAGTGCTCGGGGGGCCGCCTACGAGCAGTACTTC
cdr3_aa: CASSARGAAYEQYF
j_call: TRBJ2-7
d_call: .
v_call: TRBV2
clone_size: .
cdr3_length: 14

cdr3_nt: TGTGCCAGCAGGAACAGCACAGATACGCAGTATTTT
cdr3_aa: CASRNSTDTQYF
j_call: TRBJ2-3
d_call: .
v_call: TRBV6-4
clone_size: .
cdr3_length: 12

cdr3_nt: TGTGCCAGCAGCTTAGTTCAGGGGCTATATACTGAAGCTTTCTTT
cdr3_aa: CASSLVQGLYTEAFF
j_call: TRBJ1-1
d_call: .
v_call: TRBV7-8
clone_size: .
cdr3_length: 15

cdr3_nt: TGTGCCACACAGCTTGGGGGACGGGACAATGAGCAGTTCTTC
cdr3_aa: CATQLGGRDNEQFF
j_call: TRBJ2-1
d_call: .
v_call: TRBV15
clone_size: .
cdr3_length: 14

cdr3_nt: TGTGCCAGCAGCATGGACATCTCGGCTTTCTTT
cdr3_aa: CASSMDISAFF
j_call: TRBJ1-1
d_call: .
v_call: TRBV7-9
clone_size: .
cdr3_length: 11

cdr3_nt: TGTGCCAGCAATCCCGGGATCAATCAGCCCCAGCATTTT
cdr3_aa: CASNPGINQPQHF
j_call: TRBJ1-5
d_call: .
v_call: TRBV6-5
clone_size: .
cdr3_length: 13

cdr3_nt: TGTGCCAGCAGCGTTAGTGGGCAAACGAACACTGAAGCTTTCTTT
cdr3_aa: CASSVSGQTNTEAFF
j_call: TRBJ1-1
d_call: .
v_call: TRBV9
clone_size: .
cdr3_length: 15

cdr3_nt: TGTGCCAGCAGTGAAGTAGGGCACCACGAGCAGTACTTC
cdr3_aa: CASSEVGHHEQYF
j_call: TRBJ2-7
d_call: .
v_call: TRBV2
clone_size: once
cdr3_length: 13

cdr3_nt: TGTGCCAGCAGTGAAGCGGCCGGGGCCCAAGGTTCACCCCTCCACTTT
cdr3_aa: CASSEAAGAQGSPLHF
j_call: TRBJ1-6
d_call: .
v_call: TRBV2
clone_size: .
cdr3_length: 16

cdr3_nt: TGCGCCAGCAGCTCCGGACAGCCTCGAGATGGCTACACCTTC
cdr3_aa: CASSSGQPRDGYTF
j_call: TRBJ1-2
d_call: .
v_call: TRBV5-1
clone_size: .
cdr3_length: 14

cdr3_nt: TGTGCCAGCGGGGCACGGCAAGAGACCCAGTACTTC
cdr3_aa: CASGARQETQYF
j_call: TRBJ2-5
d_call: .
v_call: TRBV6-5
clone_size: .
cdr3_length: 12

cdr3_nt: TGTGCCAGCAGCTACACTAGCGGAAACACAGATACGCAGTATTTT
cdr3_aa: CASSYTSGNTDTQYF
j_call: TRBJ2-3
d_call: TRBD2
v_call: TRBV11-3
clone_size: once
cdr3_length: 15

cdr3_nt: TGCGCCAGCAGCCAAGATTGGCTAGCGGGAGGCACAGATACGCAGTATTTT
cdr3_aa: CASSQDWLAGGTDTQYF
j_call: TRBJ2-3
d_call: TRBD2
v_call: TRBV4-3
clone_size: .
cdr3_length: 17

cdr3_nt: TGTGCCAGCAGCCTCTTCCGAAATCAGGGCAATGAGCAGTTCTTC
cdr3_aa: CASSLFRNQGNEQFF
j_call: TRBJ2-1
d_call: .
v_call: TRBV7-6
clone_size: .
cdr3_length: 15